This is a list of T cell receptor beta chains from one sample in a study of T-cell reconstitution after alpha-beta-depleted transplantation in children. Each CDR3 protein is one row after TCRdb ran MiXCR on the PCR reads. The sample carries around 230,000 distinct CDR3 sequences, approximately 15% recorded once. Sequenced here: PBMCs, mostly from graft donor cells, sampled 360 days after TCRalphabeta/CD19-depleted stem cell transplant. The receptors derive from a male patient aged 2 to 10 who had a stem cell transplant for acute lymphoblastic leukemia, so the T cells may come from the graft donor. Each CDR3 is given with its conserved first and last residue. D genes are given only for firm matches. The size entry is marked missing in some rows and otherwise reads once, few, many or a size class.

D	size	V	J	DNA	CDR3
TRBD1	.	TRBV4-2	TRBJ2-4	TGTGCCAGCAGCCAAGTCCGACAGGGCCCGGGGCCCAAAAACATTCAGTACTTC	CASSQVRQGPGPKNIQYF
.	.	TRBV3-1	TRBJ2-7	TGTGCCAGCAGCCACCAGGGTTTCTCCTACGAGCAGTACTTC	CASSHQGFSYEQYF
.	few	TRBV19	TRBJ1-1	TGTGCCAGTAGTATATGGGGGGCGCAGGCTGAAGCTTTCTTT	CASSIWGAQAEAFF
TRBD2	.	TRBV2	TRBJ2-3	TGTGCCAGAGGACTAGCGGATCTCACAGATACGCAGTATTTT	CARGLADLTDTQYF
TRBD2	few	TRBV12-3/TRBV12-4	TRBJ2-3	TGTGCCAGCAGTCCCGGGCGACTAGCGGGAGGGGGAGATACGCAGTATTTT	CASSPGRLAGGGDTQYF
.	few	TRBV5-1	TRBJ1-6	TGCGCCAGCAGCTCCGACAGTGCCAATTCACCCCTCCACTTT	CASSSDSANSPLHF
.	.	TRBV5-1	TRBJ2-2	TGCGCCAGCAGCTTAGACCTAGAGAACACCGGGGAGCTGTTTTTT	CASSLDLENTGELFF
.	few	TRBV6-1	TRBJ2-3	TGTGCCAGCAGCCCGCGTTGGGGAGGCACAGATACGCAGTATTTT	CASSPRWGGTDTQYF
TRBD1	.	TRBV18	TRBJ2-2	TGTGCCAGCTCACCGGGACAGATCACCGGGGAGCTGTTTTTT	CASSPGQITGELFF
TRBD2	many	TRBV27	TRBJ2-1	TGTGCCAGCAGTCCTATAAGACTAGCGGGAGACTCCTACAATGAGCAGTTCTTC	CASSPIRLAGDSYNEQFF
TRBD1	few	TRBV11-2	TRBJ2-7	TGTGCCAGCAGCACCGGGACAGGGATCTTCTACGAGCAGTACTTC	CASSTGTGIFYEQYF
.	.	TRBV4-3	TRBJ1-5	TGCGCCAGCAGCCGCGCTCACAATAGCAATCAGCCCCAGCATTTT	CASSRAHNSNQPQHF
.	few	TRBV6-2/TRBV6-3	TRBJ2-3	TGTGCCAGCAGTAGCGTGGAAAAGAGCACAGATACGCAGTATTTT	CASSSVEKSTDTQYF
TRBD1	few	TRBV29-1	TRBJ2-3	TGCAGCGTTCCAATAGGCGGGACAGGGTTTTGGACAGATACGCAGTATTTT	CSVPIGGTGFWTDTQYF
.	few	TRBV6-1	TRBJ2-5	TGTGCCAGCAGACGGGACGGAAAAGAGACCCAGTACTTC	CASRRDGKETQYF
.	few	TRBV20-1	TRBJ2-7	TGCAGTGCTAGAGTGGTCTCGGTTTGCCCGTCCTACGAGCAGTACTTC	CSARVVSVCPSYEQYF
.	many	TRBV12-3/TRBV12-4	TRBJ2-1	TGTGCCAGCAGTCCCCTCAATGAGCAGTTCTTC	CASSPLNEQFF
.	few	TRBV6-5	TRBJ2-6	TGTGCCAGCAGTTACTCGCGGGGTTTCTCTGGGGCCAACGTCCTGACTTTC	CASSYSRGFSGANVLTF
.	few	TRBV10-2	TRBJ1-1	TGCGCCAGCAGTGATTGGGGCGCGGGCACTGAAGCTTTCTTT	CASSDWGAGTEAFF
.	.	TRBV12-3/TRBV12-4	TRBJ2-3	TGTGCCAGCAGTTTAGAAGGTGGACAGTTAAGGACAGCAGATACGCAGTATTTT	CASSLEGGQLRTADTQYF
.	.	TRBV6-2/TRBV6-3	TRBJ2-7	TGTGCCAGCAGTTACCAACAGGTTAGCCACGAGCAGTACTTC	CASSYQQVSHEQYF
TRBD2	few	TRBV7-9	TRBJ2-7	TGTGCCAGCAGTTCACTAGCGGGAGGGTCCTACGAGCAGTACTTC	CASSSLAGGSYEQYF
.	.	TRBV9	TRBJ2-5	TGTGCCAGCAGCGTAGAAGGCAGGGTGCGCGGAGAGACCCAGTACTTC	CASSVEGRVRGETQYF
.	.	TRBV5-1	TRBJ2-3	TGCGCCAGCAGCGAGGGAACGGGGAGAGATACGCAGTATTTT	CASSEGTGRDTQYF
.	.	TRBV10-3	TRBJ2-2	TGTGCCATCAAAATAGAGGTCGGGGAGCTGTTTTTT	CAIKIEVGELFF
.	few	TRBV27	TRBJ2-2	TGTGCCAGCAGTTTATTTAAACATCTCGGCGGGGAGCTGTTTTTT	CASSLFKHLGGELFF
.	many	TRBV5-1	TRBJ2-7	TGCGCCAGCAGCCTCTCAACAGGGACGGACGAGCAGTACTTC	CASSLSTGTDEQYF